One TCR beta chain is described in this entry. These data are taken from a study of T cells in Graves' hyperthyroidism and ophthalmopathy. Amplified TCR beta CDR3 regions derived from RNA transcripts. Researchers ran a first-round RT-PCR on the TCR CDR3 using the HTBI primer set. MiXCR, applied by TCRdb to the multiplex PCR reads, yields one record per CDR3 protein. The sample lists some 600,000 distinct CDR3 sequences, around 42% seen once, with approximately 8.2% in the top ten. This CDR3 region has 12 residues. The trim removed 5 bases at V and 13 bases at J, leaving 10 bases unmatched. Germline V gene sequence: CDR1 SQVTM, CDR2 ANQGSEA. For Graves' hyperthyroidism to be stable, ophthalmopathy could not progress within 18 months. Hyperthyroidism, newly diagnosed and lasting under 2 months, affected patients aged 18 to 65.

The receptor was derived from a woman aged 18-29 years with Graves' hyperthyroidism. The V gene is TRBV29-1, the J gene TRBJ2-5; 10 bases are shared with TRBD1. Sequenced material: peripheral blood or thyroid tissue (not recorded which). Here the CDR3 reads CSVSPGQGIGYF. The CDR3 nucleotides read TGCAGCGTTTCCCCGGGACAGGGGATCGGGTACTTC.